This TCR beta chain was sequenced for a study of blood T cell repertoires in COVID-19. There are 15 residues in the CDR3. Trimming left V 0 bases short and J 8 bases short, with 17 bases between. Germline CDR1 SGHDT, CDR2 YYEEEE. Generated by immunoSEQ multiplex PCR, the TCRdb table keeps only in-frame clones and is missing some. Altogether 250,000 to 350,000 clones are present, about 85% being singletons, with the ten largest covering 0.85% to 1%. Sample: peripheral blood. V gene TRBV5-6 combines with J gene TRBJ1-2; D not resolved. This clonotype originated in a human donor with COVID-19, enrolled during active disease. The donor label of this sample is uncertain. CDR3 nucleotides: TGTGCCAGCAGCTTGGTCGGGGTGCGGTTGGAGGGCTACACCTTC. Amino acids: CASSLVGVRLEGYTF.